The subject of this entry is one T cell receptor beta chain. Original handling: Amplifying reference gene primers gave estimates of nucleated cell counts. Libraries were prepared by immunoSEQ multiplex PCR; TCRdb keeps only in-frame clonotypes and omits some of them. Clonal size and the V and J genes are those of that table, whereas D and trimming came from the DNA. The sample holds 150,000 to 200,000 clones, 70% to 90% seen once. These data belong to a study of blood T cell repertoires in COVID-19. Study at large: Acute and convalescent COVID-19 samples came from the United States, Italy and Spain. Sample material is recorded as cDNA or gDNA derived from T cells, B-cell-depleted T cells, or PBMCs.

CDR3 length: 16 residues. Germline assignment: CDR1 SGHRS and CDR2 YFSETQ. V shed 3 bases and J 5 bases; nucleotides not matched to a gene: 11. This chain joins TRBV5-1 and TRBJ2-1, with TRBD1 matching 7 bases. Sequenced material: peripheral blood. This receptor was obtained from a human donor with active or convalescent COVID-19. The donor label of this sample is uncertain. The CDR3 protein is CASSSTPGQTNNEQFF. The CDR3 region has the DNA TGCGCCAGCAGCTCCACCCCGGGACAGACTAACAATGAGCAGTTCTTC.